This TCR beta chain was sequenced in a study of radiation and T cells in renal cell carcinoma (TCRdb year 2020). About the study as a whole: A total of under 60 samples underwent TCR beta sequencing, made up of approximately 26 tumors and some 27 peripheral blood samples. The final blood draw took place at 4 weeks after radiation, the same time as nephrectomy. A total of 4 million to 5 million unique CDR3 nucleotide sequences, encoding 2,658,974 unique CDR3 amino acid sequences, were found across all 50 or so samples. The investigation overall reported the following: No pretreatment tumor biopsies were available, so the baseline intratumoral presence of clonotypes could not be determined. Blood repertoire dynamics were not followed beyond 4 weeks after treatment. Because the trial had a single-armed design, the trial could not examine how radiation dose or scheduling affected the TCR repertoire. An increase in top tumor clonotypes in blood was observed from baseline to 2 weeks post-radiation, followed by contraction by 4 weeks, which was taken to suggest transient expansion of tumor-resident clones.

As for this clone: The antigen it binds to is not known. Base qualities are not provided; no much larger clone lies one nucleotide away.

TCR beta libraries were generated from genomic DNA with the immunoSEQ kit, following the manufacturer's recommendations. For library preparation, a first multiplex PCR was performed with proprietary primers, followed by a second PCR in which unique barcodes were added, and bead cleanups were performed after each round. A positive control reaction and a negative control reaction, both provided in the kit, were run with every batch of samples. The final libraries underwent checking on an Agilent 4200 TapeStation D1000 ScreenTape, volumetric pooling, and quantification by qPCR. Sequencing was performed on an Illumina NextSeq500 using a MidOutput 150-cycle cartridge, with 156 Read1 cycles, 15 Index1 cycles, and the kit custom primers. The pooled library was loaded at roughly 1 pM with about 20% PhiX control spiked in. The original methods were these. Vendor-processed data were analyzed in R, with a clonotype defined as all T cells sharing the same CDR3 nucleotide sequence. For clone abundance analyses, frequencies were normalized to the 10,000 most abundant clones in each sample. Public T cell clones, averaging fewer than five per sample, were removed before analysis. Tumor-enriched and baseline blood-enriched clonotypes were defined by at least a 32-fold difference in abundance between compartments. A beta-binomial differential abundance model was used to identify clonotypes that were expanded or contracted between blood time points. Similarity between tumor and blood repertoires was quantified using the Baroni-Urbani and Buser coefficient, and groups were compared with two-tailed Wilcoxon tests in R. The clones in this table, taken by TCRdb from immuneACCESS, are in-frame only. Not every clone is retained; where verified, under half of the shortfall comes from an unresolved V gene, and the cause of the rest is unknown. V and J calls and clone size are given by that table; D and trimming were obtained from the DNA. The sample table records about 78,000 clones; 70% to 90% of these occur just once. Jointly, the top ten make up around 6% of the sample.

This specimen's time point label, interpreted: blood 4 weeks post-SBRT, at nephrectomy. Per the publication, the treatment or condition label means: 15 Gy SBRT to primary tumor, nephrectomy 4 weeks later. The samples were obtained from a clinical trial, where primary renal cell carcinomas were treated with 15 Gy stereotactic body radiation therapy and then removed by nephrectomy 4 weeks afterward. To follow tumor-enriched clonotypes, peripheral blood was collected serially from radiation-treated patients at baseline and again at 2 weeks and 4 weeks after SBRT. Renal cell carcinoma with clear cell pathology was present in all patients. Genomic DNA for TCR sequencing was prepared using the QIAamp DNA Blood Mini Kit (Qiagen). Only samples passing all quality control checks were included in the analyses. The germline V gene provides CDR1 LGHNA and CDR2 YSLEER. The germline V and J ends show losses of 3 bases and 4 bases respectively, and no gene match explains 8 bases of the junction. Including cysteine and phenylalanine, the CDR3 has 16 amino acids. Of the read, only the CDR3 DNA is kept; its 48 bases are in frame from base 1.

Here the chain combines TRBV4-3 and TRBJ2-5; 10 bases in between match TRBD2. This material consisted of blood, taken from a patient whose treatment included radiotherapy and nephrectomy. This receptor was identified in a woman aged 70 to 79 with renal cell carcinoma. The bases read TGCGCCAGCAGCCAGGGCGCAGCGGGGGGGCCAGAGACCCAGTACTTC. Its protein is CASSQGAAGGPETQYF.